The 8 T cell receptor beta chains listed next were all sequenced from one sample in a study of identifying expanded T cells in peripheral blood. TCRdb's table, derived via immunoSEQ multiplex PCR, lists solely in-frame clones and lacks some. Among over 80,000 clones listed, about 86% were seen once. What was sequenced was blood. Every receptor here comes from a person aged 18 to 75 in good health.

The chain employs TRBV7-2 and TRBJ2-1; D is possibly TRBD1 (5 bases). Trimming removed 4 bases from V and 6 bases from J, with 10 bases in between. Germline CDR1 reads SGHTA; CDR2 reads FQGNSA. The CDR3 runs 13 residues. The CDR3 DNA is TGTGCCAGCAGCTCACGACAGCCCAATGAGCAGTTCTTC. Its translation is CASSSRQPNEQFF.

This chain joins TRBV7-9 and TRBJ2-2, with 10 bases fitting TRBD1. CDR1 and CDR2 (germline): SEHNR, FQNEAQ (reference sequence). V dropped 5 bases and J dropped 1; count of bases not matched to a gene: 1. The CDR3 is 15 residues long. The CDR3 region has the DNA TGTGCCAGCAGCGGGGACAGGGGGAACACCGGGGAGCTGTTTTTT. Its protein is CASSGDRGNTGELFF.

This chain links TRBV30 with TRBJ2-5; 8 bases are shared with TRBD1. CDR3 length: 14 residues. V trimming: 0 bases; J trimming: 14 bases; junction bases outside the gene matches: 14. Looked up from germline, CDR1 is GTSNPN and CDR2 is SVGIG (reference sequence). The CDR3 DNA follows: TGTGCCTGGAGTGTACTCAGGGGGCCGGCTCGAACCTACTTC. Translated, it gives CAWSVLRGPARTYF.

CDR3 sequence: CSVEGTGGTEAFF. CDR3 DNA sequence: TGCAGCGTTGAAGGGACAGGGGGTACGGAAGCTTTCTTT. The rearrangement joins TRBV29-1 to TRBJ1-1; 10 bases are a match to TRBD1. Germline V gene lookup returns CDR1 SQVTM and CDR2 ANQGSEA. V dropped 1 base and J dropped 8; count of bases not matched to a gene: 4. The CDR3 loop spans 13 amino acids. Combining the CDR3 with reference TRBV29-1 and TRBJ1-1 gives the whole variable domain SAVISQKPSRDICQRGTSLTIQCQVDSQVTMMFWYRQQPGQSLTLIATANQGSEATYESGFVIDKFPISRPNLTFSTLTVSNMSPEDSSIYLCSVEGTGGTEAFFGQGTRLTVV.

The J gene is TRBJ1-1, the V gene TRBV12-5, with D maybe TRBD1 (5 bases). Deletions cut 6 bases from V and 0 bases from J, with 11 bases between. The germline V gene encodes CDR1 LGHNT and CDR2 FRNRAP. The CDR3 is made up of 14 amino acids. The CDR3 reads CASGAGAMNTEAFF. For the CDR3, the DNA is TGTGCTAGTGGAGCCGGGGCTATGAACACTGAAGCTTTCTTT.

The chain links TRBV7-8 to TRBJ2-7; perhaps TRBD2 as D (6 bases). The germline V and J ends were trimmed by 6 bases and 3 bases, with 15 bases remaining between them. CDR3 length equals 14 residues. Germline V gene sequence: CDR1 SGHVS, CDR2 FQNEAQ. CDR3 in DNA: TGTGCCAGCAGTTTTTCCGGGGGAGTCTACGAGCAGTACTTC. This translates into CASSFSGGVYEQYF.

The sample holds one count of this clone. The CDR3 region has the DNA TGTGCCAGCAGCTTAGCTAAAGGTGTCACAGATACGCAGTATTTT. Residues: CASSLAKGVTDTQYF. The genes are TRBV7-9 and TRBJ2-3; no clear D. Trimming shortened V by 0 bases and J by 2 bases, and 9 bases separated the two germline ends. This CDR3 is 15 amino acids long. CDR1 and CDR2 (germline): SEHNR, FQNEAQ (reference sequence). Variable domain in full (rest from reference TRBV7-9 and TRBJ2-3): DTGVSQNPRHKITKRGQNVTFRCDPISEHNRLYWYRQTLGQGPEFLTYFQNEAQLEKSRLLSDRFSAERPKGSFSTLEIQRTEQGDSAMYLCASSLAKGVTDTQYFGPGTRLTVL.

The J gene is TRBJ2-7, the V gene TRBV25-1; D unresolved. CDR3 length: 11 amino acids. The V end was cut by 2 bases, the J end by 5 bases, with 4 bases between. The germline CDR1 and CDR2 sequences are MGHDK and SYGVNS. Here the CDR3 reads CASSEENEQYF. CDR3 DNA sequence: TGTGCCAGCAGTGAAGAAAACGAGCAGTACTTC.